The clone carrying this TCR beta chain showed up just a few times. Its antigen is currently unknown. 5'RACE primed at constant segments yielded TCR alpha and TCR beta cDNA libraries bearing sample barcodes and UMIs. TCRdb reprocessed the 5' RACE reads via MiXCR and lists one record per CDR3 protein. Of fewer than 650,000 distinct CDR3 sequences in the sample, 20% to 25% were seen once. The data belong to a study of T-cell memory formation after mild COVID-19. Study results and limitations: Mostly located in CM and EM were contracting CD4+ clones, with contracting CD8+ clones located in EMRA. Nothing confirmed that second-wave clones peaking on day 37 were specific for SARS-CoV-2.

CDR3 length: 13 residues. Per germline, CDR1 LNHDA and CDR2 SQIVND (reference sequence). The V end was cut by 3 bases, the J end by 4 bases, with 7 bases between. The receptor comes from an adult woman who had mild COVID-19 (a few samples of this study predate the infection). Cell type and time point are not known. This sequence joins TRBV19 and TRBJ1-5; no clear D gene. Sequenced sample: PBMCs or a T cell subset sorted from them (not recorded which). CDR3 DNA: TGTGCCAGTAGTATGATCCCTAATCAGCCCCAGCATTTT. It encodes CASSMIPNQPQHF.